This record looks at one T cell receptor beta chain sequence and its context. The antigen remains undetermined. This record belongs to a study of shared clonotypes between healthy human individuals. CDR1 is MNHNS and CDR2 is SASEGT in the germline V gene. Deletions cut 0 bases from V and 0 bases from J, with 9 bases between. The CDR3 sequence is 16 residues long. Positive CCR7 selection of CD45RO-negative cells yielded the naive CD8 cells, and terminally differentiated effector memory CD45RA+ cells were excluded. Regarding the study as a whole: In a handful of donors, around 5% of naive CD4 clonotypes appeared in common.

The repertoire was sequenced with immunoSEQ multiplex PCR; TCRdb's copy has only in-frame clones and lacks some. Among under 2,000,000 clones listed, approximately 94% were seen once. The chain recombines TRBV6-1 with TRBJ2-1; D gene ambiguous. Sample: naive CD8+ T cells sorted from blood. The receptor's source is a man aged 18 to 30 in good health. CDR3 loop: CASSEANWSSYNEQFF. The CDR3 nucleotides read TGTGCCAGCAGTGAAGCAAACTGGAGCTCCTACAATGAGCAGTTCTTC.